Shown below are 22 T cell receptor beta chains from a single sample sequenced in a study of blood T cell repertoires in COVID-19. Some clones are missing from TCRdb's copy, which holds only in-frame ones; the method was immunoSEQ multiplex PCR. The sample shows about 230,000 clones, around four fifths of them seen only once. Material for sequencing was peripheral blood. The receptors were sampled from a woman between 65 and 79 years old with active or convalescent COVID-19.

V gene TRBV6-2 or TRBV6-3 combines with J gene TRBJ1-6; D uncertain. Deletions cut 2 bases from V and 16 bases from J, with 12 bases between. CDR3 length: 12 amino acids. Germline V CDR1 and CDR2: MNHEY, SVGEGT. The CDR3 nucleotides read TGTGCCAGCAGTTACGGCCAACGGGAGCTCCACTTT. Translation gives CASSYGQRELHF.

Of note for this clone: The junction shows a germline mismatch at one end, possibly a read error. V gene TRBV5-1 combines with J gene TRBJ2-5; 11 nucleotides match TRBD2. The CDR3 covers 14 residues. Germline V lookup: CDR1 SGHRS, CDR2 YFSETQ. The DNA for the CDR3 is TGCGCCAGCAGCCCGGGACTAGCGGAAGAGGCCCAGTACTTC. As protein: CASSPGLAEEAQYF.

The rearrangement links TRBV5-4 to TRBJ2-1; D perhaps matches TRBD2 (6 bases). The germline CDR1 and CDR2 sequences are SGHNT and YYREEE (reference sequence). The CDR3 loop spans 15 amino acids. Trimming took 0 bases from V and 5 from J, leaving 12 bases between them. In DNA form, the CDR3 reads TGTGCCAGCAGCTTGGAGAGGGAGGCTCACAATGAGCAGTTCTTC. Its protein product is CASSLEREAHNEQFF.

This clone was seen only a few times. The rearrangement uses TRBV11-2 and TRBJ2-7, with D perhaps TRBD1 (5 bases). CDR3 size: 15 residues. Germline CDR1 SGHAT, CDR2 FQNNGV. V was shortened by 1 base and J by 5 bases, with 15 bases between the two germline ends. The CDR3 sequence is CASSLGAGKGNEQYF. CDR3 coding DNA: TGTGCCAGCAGCTTAGGGGCAGGGAAGGGCAACGAGCAGTACTTC.

The chain combines TRBV15 with TRBJ1-6; D remains unclear. Germline V gene data show CDR1 as LNHNV and CDR2 as YYDKDF (reference sequence). Trimming took off 8 bases at V and 0 bases at J, with 17 bases between the two ends. The CDR3 runs to 17 residues. CDR3 in amino acids: CATQHGEGSSYNSPLHF. In nucleotides, the CDR3 is TGTGCCACCCAACATGGGGAGGGAAGCTCCTATAATTCACCCCTCCACTTT.

The chain has TRBV6-5 and TRBJ1-1; a possible D gene is TRBD1 (5 bases). V was clipped by 0 bases and J by 3 bases, with 14 bases between them. The germline V gene encodes CDR1 MNHEY and CDR2 SVGAGI. This CDR3 has 16 residues. The CDR3 spells CASSYSKARRDTEAFF. The CDR3 DNA sequence: TGTGCCAGCAGTTACTCGAAGGCCCGCAGGGACACTGAAGCTTTCTTT.

This rearrangement joins TRBV19 to TRBJ1-2; 10 bases are shared with TRBD1. Germline assignment: CDR1 LNHDA and CDR2 SQIVND (reference sequence). The trim removed 3 bases at V and 4 bases at J, leaving 2 bases unmatched. The length of the CDR3 is 14 residues. In DNA form, the CDR3 reads TGTGCCAGTAGTATCGACAGGGGGCCCTATGGCTACACCTTC. Protein: CASSIDRGPYGYTF.

The V call is TRBV11-2, the J call TRBJ1-1; no definite D call. The ends were cut back, 5 bases at V and 2 bases at J, with 6 bases in the middle. Germline CDR1 is SGHAT and CDR2 is FQNNGV. This CDR3 is 12 amino acids long. The DNA of the CDR3 is TGTGCCAGCAGCACACGAAACACTGAAGCTTTCTTT. This sequence encodes CASSTRNTEAFF.

V usage is TRBV2 and J usage is TRBJ2-1, with a weak D call TRBD2 (5 bases). Germline V CDR1 and CDR2: SNHLY, FYNNEI. The V gene lost 6 bases and the J gene lost 6 bases, with 12 bases spanning the gap. The CDR3 consists of 13 residues. This chain's CDR3 is CASSLTSFNEQFF. CDR3 nucleotide sequence: TGTGCCAGCAGCCTCACTAGTTTCAATGAGCAGTTCTTC.

This clone has just a few counts. The V and J genes are TRBV10-2 and TRBJ2-7; D gene uncertain. V was shortened by 5 bases and J by 3 bases, with 5 bases between the two germline ends. CDR1 and CDR2 (germline): WSHSY, SAAADI. The CDR3 length is 11 residues. In nucleotides, the CDR3 is TGCGCCAGCAGTCCGGGCTACGAGCAGTACTTC. Amino acids: CASSPGYEQYF.

This chain uses TRBV5-1 with TRBJ2-5, with 11 positions matching TRBD2. Losses at the gene ends were 4 bases for V and 4 bases for J; bases not matched to a gene: 6. The CDR3 length is 15 residues. Germline V gives CDR1 SGHRS, CDR2 YFSETQ. The CDR3 spells CASSELAGVGETQYF. In nucleotides, the CDR3 is TGCGCCAGCAGCGAACTAGCGGGAGTGGGAGAGACCCAGTACTTC.

This clone was observed a few times. CDR3 sequence (DNA): TGCGCCAGCAGCCAAGAGCAGGCTCCCTACACTGAAGCTTTCTTT. This sequence encodes CASSQEQAPYTEAFF. The chain carries TRBV4-1 and TRBJ1-1; D is ambiguous. The CDR3 has 15 amino acids. CDR1 is MGHRA, CDR2 YSYEKL, per germline. With 0 bases removed from V and 3 bases from J, the gap between germline ends came to 11 bases.

The chain joins TRBV9 to TRBJ2-1; possible D gene TRBD2, 6 bases. V lost 0 bases, J lost 6 bases, and 19 bases lay in between. CDR3 length: 17 amino acids. Per the germline V gene, CDR1 is SGDLS and CDR2 is YYNGEE. The CDR3 reads CASSVGGAGPRLNEQFF. DNA for the CDR3: TGTGCCAGCAGCGTAGGGGGAGCGGGCCCAAGACTCAATGAGCAGTTCTTC. The full variable domain, with the rest looked up from reference TRBV9 and TRBJ2-1, is DSGVTQTPKHLITATGQRVTLRCSPRSGDLSVYWYQQSLDQGLQFLIQYYNGEERAKGNILERFSAQQFPDLHSELNLSSLELGDSALYFCASSVGGAGPRLNEQFFGPGTRLTVL.

The V and J genes are TRBV3-1 (or the pseudogene TRBV3-2) and TRBJ2-3; weak D call: TRBD2 (5 bases). With 1 base removed from V and 5 bases from J, the gap between germline ends came to 7 bases. CDR1 is LGHDT, CDR2 YNNKEL, per germline (reference sequence). The CDR3 sequence is 13 residues long. The CDR3 DNA follows: TGTGCCAGCAGCCAAGCCGGAGGAGATACGCAGTATTTT. The encoded protein is CASSQAGGDTQYF.

This chain links TRBV4-3 with TRBJ1-5; no clear D. CDR1 LGHNA and CDR2 YSLEER come from the germline V gene. Trimming removed 0 bases from V and 9 bases from J, with 12 bases in between. The CDR3 totals 14 residues. As DNA, the CDR3 is TGCGCCAGCAGCCAAGACAGTAGTGGCGGGCCCCAGCATTTT. Protein: CASSQDSSGGPQHF.

The V gene is TRBV5-1, the J gene TRBJ2-3; 9 nucleotides match TRBD1. Trimming at V came to 3 bases and at J to 3 bases, leaving 11 bases not matched to a gene. There are 17 residues in the CDR3. Germline V lookup: CDR1 SGHRS, CDR2 YFSETQ. The CDR3 here is CASSSPVGDRVTDTQYF. The CDR3 region has the DNA TGCGCCAGCAGCTCCCCGGTAGGGGACAGGGTGACAGATACGCAGTATTTT.

This chain connects TRBV6-1 to TRBJ2-3; 8 nucleotides match TRBD1. Per the germline V gene, CDR1 is MNHNS and CDR2 is SASEGT. The CDR3 is made up of 16 amino acids. Unmatched junction bases numbered 11, after V lost 3 bases and J lost 6 bases. Here the CDR3 reads CASSERAGGASDTQYF. In DNA form, the CDR3 reads TGTGCCAGCAGTGAGAGGGCAGGGGGCGCATCGGATACGCAGTATTTT.

The V gene is TRBV28, the J gene TRBJ1-5, with D unclear. The CDR3 sequence is 12 residues long. V lost 7 bases and J lost 7, with 11 bases in between. CDR1 is MDHEN and CDR2 is SYDVKM in the germline V gene. CDR3 DNA: TGTGCCAGCACTAAACAGATCCAGCCCCAGCATTTT. Amino acid sequence: CASTKQIQPQHF.

The V call is TRBV9, the J call TRBJ1-1, with D uncertain. V shed 3 bases and J shed 4 bases, with 13 bases lying between them. The CDR3 loop spans 14 amino acids. Germline lookup yields CDR1 SGDLS and CDR2 YYNGEE. DNA of the CDR3: TGTGCCAGCAGCGCGGGTGGGTTTGGCACTGAAGCTTTCTTT. This gives the protein CASSAGGFGTEAFF.

The CDR3 DNA reads as TGCGCCAGCAGCTCCACAGGGACACCTGGCTACACCTTC. It is translated as CASSSTGTPGYTF. The rearrangement joins TRBV5-1 to TRBJ1-2, with D perhaps matching TRBD1 (6 bases). Trimming took 3 bases from V and 7 from J, leaving 13 bases between them. The CDR3 covers 13 residues. CDR1 and CDR2 from the germline V gene are SGHRS and YFSETQ.

The V call is TRBV4-1, the J call TRBJ2-7, with D perhaps matching TRBD2 (6 bases). The V gene's germline CDR1 is MGHRA and CDR2 YSYEKL. The length of the CDR3 is 15 residues. Trimming left V 0 bases short and J 0 bases short, with 9 bases between. Here the CDR3 DNA reads TGCGCCAGCAGCCAAGATAGCGGACCCTCCTACGAGCAGTACTTC. Residues: CASSQDSGPSYEQYF.

The chain has TRBV7-3 and TRBJ2-7; possible D gene TRBD2, 6 bases. This CDR3 has 13 amino acids. Deletions cut 1 base from V and 4 bases from J, with 8 bases between. Germline V gene sequence: CDR1 SGHTA, CDR2 FQGTGA. The CDR3 DNA reads as TGTGCCAGCAGCTTAAGGAGGGAGTACGAGCAGTACTTC. Translating gives CASSLRREYEQYF.